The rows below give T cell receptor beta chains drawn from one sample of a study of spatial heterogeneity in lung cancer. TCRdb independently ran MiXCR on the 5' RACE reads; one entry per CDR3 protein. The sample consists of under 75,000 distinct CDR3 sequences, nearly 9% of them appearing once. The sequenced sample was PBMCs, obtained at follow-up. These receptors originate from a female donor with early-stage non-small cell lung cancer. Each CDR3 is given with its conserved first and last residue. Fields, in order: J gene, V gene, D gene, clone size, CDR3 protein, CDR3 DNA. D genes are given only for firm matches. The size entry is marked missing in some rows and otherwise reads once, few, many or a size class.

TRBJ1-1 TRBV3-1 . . CASSAMSTVNTEAFF TGTGCCAGCAGCGCGATGTCGACAGTGAACACTGAAGCTTTCTTT
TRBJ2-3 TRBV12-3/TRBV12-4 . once CASSLALTRIRHF TGTGCCAGCAGTTTAGCTCTGACTAGGATCAGGCATTTT
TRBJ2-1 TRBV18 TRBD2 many CASTEAGGKNEQFF TGTGCCAGCACAGAAGCGGGAGGGAAAAATGAGCAGTTCTTC
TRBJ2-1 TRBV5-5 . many CASSLSGNNEQFF TGTGCCAGCAGCTTGTCGGGCAACAATGAGCAGTTCTTC
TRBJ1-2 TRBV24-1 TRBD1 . CATSKQGYGYTF TGTGCCACCAGTAAACAGGGGTATGGCTACACCTTC
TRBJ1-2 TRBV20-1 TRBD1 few CSARDRVGYTF TGCAGTGCCCGGGACAGGGTTGGCTACACCTTC
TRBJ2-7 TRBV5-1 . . CASSLDVYEQYF TGCGCCAGCAGCTTGGATGTCTACGAGCAGTACTTC
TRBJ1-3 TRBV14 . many CASSQVAGVLDTIYF TGTGCCAGCAGCCAAGTGGCTGGGGTCTTGGACACCATATATTTT
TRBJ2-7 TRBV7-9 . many CASSLRDTTEQYF TGTGCCAGCAGCTTAAGGGACACGACCGAGCAGTACTTC
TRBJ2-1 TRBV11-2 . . CASSLDRGREQFF TGTGCCAGCAGCTTAGATCGGGGGCGTGAGCAGTTCTTC
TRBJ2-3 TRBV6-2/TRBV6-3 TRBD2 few CASSRGTSPDTQYF TGTGCCAGCAGTCGCGGGACTAGTCCAGATACGCAGTATTTT
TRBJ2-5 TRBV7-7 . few CASSLVGVRETQYF TGTGCTAGCAGCTTAGTTGGCGTGCGAGAGACCCAGTACTTC
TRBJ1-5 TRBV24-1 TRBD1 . CATAPGQGSNQPQHF TGTGCCACCGCCCCGGGACAGGGTTCCAATCAGCCCCAGCATTTT
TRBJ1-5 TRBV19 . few CASSRWDDSNQPQHF TGTGCCAGTAGTAGGTGGGACGATAGCAATCAGCCCCAGCATTTT
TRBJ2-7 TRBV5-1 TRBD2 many CASSLPSGAYEQYF TGCGCCAGCAGCTTGCCTAGCGGGGCCTACGAGCAGTACTTC
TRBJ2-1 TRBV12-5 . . CASSWLANPNEQFF TGTGCTAGTTCGTGGCTAGCGAACCCCAATGAGCAGTTCTTC
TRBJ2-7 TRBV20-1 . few CSARDHTLSYEQYF TGCAGTGCTAGAGATCACACACTCTCCTACGAGCAGTACTTC
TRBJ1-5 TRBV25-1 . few CASSPTGGGQPQHF TGTGCCAGCTCTCCGACAGGAGGAGGCCAGCCCCAGCATTTT
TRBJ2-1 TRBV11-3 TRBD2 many CASSLAVGLAGGSYNEQFF TGTGCCAGCAGCTTAGCAGTGGGACTAGCGGGAGGGTCCTACAATGAGCAGTTCTTC
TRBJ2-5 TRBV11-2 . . CASSSQPETQYF TGTGCCAGCAGCTCACAGCCGGAGACCCAGTACTTC
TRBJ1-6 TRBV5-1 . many CASSLGTENSPLHF TGCGCCAGCAGCTTGGGGACAGAAAATTCACCCCTCCACTTT
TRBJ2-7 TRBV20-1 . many CSARGGTFSYEQYF TGCAGTGCTAGAGGCGGGACTTTTTCCTACGAGCAGTACTTC
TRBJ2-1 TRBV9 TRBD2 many CASSVAEGMGLAGGRPYNEQFF TGTGCCAGCAGCGTAGCTGAAGGGATGGGACTAGCGGGAGGGCGACCCTACAATGAGCAGTTCTTC